This T cell receptor (beta chain) is drawn from a study of blood T cell repertoires in COVID-19. Study information: The origin of the acute and convalescent COVID-19 samples was the United States, Italy and Spain. Nucleic acid was either cDNA or gDNA, and it came from T cells, B-cell-depleted T cells, or PBMCs.

The method was immunoSEQ multiplex PCR; TCRdb's version includes in-frame clones alone and lacks a portion of them. The repertoire holds roughly 170,000 clones, with more than 85% as singletons. CDR1 and CDR2 (germline): MDHEN, SYDVKM. Trimming took off 5 bases at V and 6 bases at J, with 20 bases between the two ends. This CDR3 is built from 17 residues. This clone appeared once. The sequenced sample was peripheral blood. J is TRBJ1-6 and V is TRBV28; a possible D gene is TRBD1 (6 bases). This TCR was sampled from a man aged 35-49 years with active or convalescent COVID-19. The CDR3 bases are TGTGCCAGCAGTAAAGTTCCGGGACAAGAAACTAATTCACCCCTCCACTTT. It codes for CASSKVPGQETNSPLHF.